The next 3 T cell receptor beta chains were all read from a single sample in a study of T cell repertoires in cytomegalovirus infection. In TCRdb, the reads were re-called with MiXCR into one record per CDR3 protein. The top ten hold 13% of the sample, which has fewer than 1,000,000 distinct CDR3 sequences, approximately 30% seen once. Their antigens are not known. The source material was cultured CD8+ T cells from PBMCs, sampled from culture after CMV antigen stimulation. The origin of the receptors is a human donor in good health (CMV status not recorded). Some clones in this sample may be carry-over from other donors' samples.

V and J are TRBV19 and TRBJ2-1; 7 bases are a match to TRBD1. After removal of 0 bases from V and 8 bases from J, the junction contained 10 bases not matched to a gene. This CDR3 has 16 amino acids. The germline V gene has CDR1 LNHDA and CDR2 SQIVND (reference sequence). CDR3 in DNA: TGTGCCAGTAGTATAGACCCCCGGACAGGATTGGATGAGCAGTTCTTC. Protein sequence: CASSIDPRTGLDEQFF.

This clonotype has ten or more counts. This sequence joins TRBV7-9 and TRBJ2-1; 7 nucleotides match TRBD1. The CDR3 consists of 16 residues. Germline trimming cut 2 bases from V and 0 bases from J; bases unmatched to any gene: 4. Germline CDR1 reads SEHNR; CDR2 reads FQNEAQ (reference sequence). The CDR3 DNA sequence: TGTGCCAGCAGCTTAACAGGGGCTAGCTCCTACAATGAGCAGTTCTTC. Translating it yields CASSLTGASSYNEQFF.

The chain has TRBV7-9 and TRBJ1-5; TRBD1 is a possible D gene (5 bases). Trimming shortened V by 5 bases and J by 7 bases, and 18 bases separated the two germline ends. Germline lookup yields CDR1 SEHNR and CDR2 FQNEAQ (reference sequence). The CDR3 is 15 amino acids. CDR3 sequence: CASSPSFAGLQPQHF. The DNA for the CDR3 is TGTGCCAGCAGCCCCAGTTTTGCGGGGCTACAGCCCCAGCATTTT. Full variable domain (rest looked up from reference TRBV7-9 and TRBJ1-5): DTGVSQNPRHKITKRGQNVTFRCDPISEHNRLYWYRQTLGQGPEFLTYFQNEAQLEKSRLLSDRFSAERPKGSFSTLEIQRTEQGDSAMYLCASSPSFAGLQPQHFGDGTRLSIL.